The 28 T cell receptor beta chains presented below share a single source sample, sequenced in a study of blood T cell repertoires in COVID-19. Measured with immunoSEQ multiplex PCR; TCRdb has only the in-frame clones, and not every one. Among roughly 250,000 clones listed, around 86% were seen once. The sequenced material came from PBMCs or T cells enriched from blood (not recorded which). These receptor sequences come from a woman aged 45 to 65 who had recovered from COVID-19.

The chain is built from TRBV4-2 and TRBJ2-3, with D perhaps TRBD1 (6 bases). The CDR3 has 18 amino acids. V was clipped by 4 bases and J by 0 bases, with 20 bases between them. Germline V gene lookup returns CDR1 LGHNA and CDR2 YNFKEQ. The CDR3 sequence: CASSRQPWTVSSTDTQYF. CDR3 coding DNA: TGTGCCAGCAGCCGACAGCCCTGGACAGTTAGCAGCACAGATACGCAGTATTTT.

The V gene is TRBV11-3, the J gene TRBJ2-7; 15 nucleotides align to TRBD2. Germline V CDR1 and CDR2: SGHNT, YENEEA. Trimming cost V 5 bases and J 4 bases; bases outside gene matches: 9. The CDR3 is 17 amino acids. The CDR3 DNA reads TGTGCCAGCAGCGAGGGGACTAGCGGGAGGTTCTGGTACGAGCAGTACTTC. It translates to CASSEGTSGRFWYEQYF. Using reference TRBV11-3 and TRBJ2-7 for the parts outside the CDR3, the full variable domain is EAGVVQSPRYKIIEKKQPVAFWCNPISGHNTLYWYLQNLGQGPELLIRYENEEAVDDSQLPKDRFSAERLKGVDSTLKIQPAELGDSAVYLCASSEGTSGRFWYEQYFGPGTRLTVT.

The chain carries TRBV13 and TRBJ2-3; TRBD2 aligns across 7 bases. This CDR3 region has 16 residues. CDR1 is PRHDT, CDR2 FYEKMQ, per germline (reference sequence). The ends lost 0 bases at V and 2 bases at J; junction bases unmatched: 5. This CDR3 is CASSLGLGGYTDTQYF. The CDR3 DNA sequence: TGTGCCAGCAGCTTAGGCTTGGGGGGGTACACAGATACGCAGTATTTT.

J is TRBJ1-2 and V is TRBV30, with 10 bases that match TRBD1. Germline V lookup: CDR1 GTSNPN, CDR2 SVGIG (reference sequence). The CDR3 is made up of 14 amino acids. The V segment lost 0 bases and the J segment 10 bases; nucleotides outside the gene matches: 8. The CDR3 DNA is TGTGCCTGGAGTGTAGGGGACAGGGGCCCTCTCTACACCTTC. Translating it yields CAWSVGDRGPLYTF.

The chain links TRBV5-6 to TRBJ1-1; TRBD1 matches at 7 bases. V gave up 4 bases and J gave up 1 base; unmatched junction bases: 10. This CDR3 region has 16 residues. CDR1 SGHDT and CDR2 YYEEEE come from the germline V gene. CDR3 nucleotide sequence: TGTGCCAGCAGCATAAGACAGGGTTCAGCGAACACTGAAGCTTTCTTT. The encoded protein is CASSIRQGSANTEAFF.

J is TRBJ1-3 and V is TRBV4-1, with D unclear. Germline CDR1 MGHRA, CDR2 YSYEKL. This CDR3 is 15 amino acids long. Trimming shortened V by 0 bases and J by 4 bases, and 10 bases separated the two germline ends. The DNA of the CDR3 is TGCGCCAGCAGCCAAGATTTCGGGTTCGGAAACACCATATATTTT. It yields the protein CASSQDFGFGNTIYF.

This chain links TRBV28 with TRBJ2-7, with 10 bases matching TRBD2. The CDR3 spans 13 residues. Germline assignment: CDR1 MDHEN and CDR2 SYDVKM. V dropped 10 bases and J dropped 4; count of bases not matched to a gene: 7. The CDR3 nucleotides are TGTGCCACTCGAGCGGGAGGGCCTTACGAGCAGTACTTC. Translating it yields CATRAGGPYEQYF.

The V gene is TRBV18, the J gene TRBJ1-1; D possibly corresponds to TRBD1 (5 bases). CDR1 is KGHSH and CDR2 is LQKENI in the germline V gene. This CDR3 region has 19 residues. V shed 2 bases and J shed 2 bases, with 24 bases lying between them. CDR3 DNA sequence: TGTGCCAGCTCACCATTTACTATCCAGGGAACGGAACGAAACACTGAAGCTTTCTTT. Translation: CASSPFTIQGTERNTEAFF.

V and J are TRBV4-1 and TRBJ2-3, with a tentative D call TRBD2 (6 bases). Germline values: CDR1 MGHRA, CDR2 YSYEKL. Trimming left V 0 bases short and J 6 bases short, with 7 bases between. This CDR3 region has 13 residues. CDR3 amino acids: CASSQDRGDTQYF. CDR3 DNA sequence: TGCGCCAGCAGCCAAGATCGGGGGGATACGCAGTATTTT.

The chain recombines TRBV30 with TRBJ1-2; 8 bases align to TRBD1. Germline-derived CDR1 and CDR2 are GTSNPN and SVGIG (reference sequence). The CDR3 spans 13 residues. J lost 4 bases, V lost 3 bases, and 4 bases had no gene match. CDR3 coding DNA: TGTGCCTGGAGGCCTACAGGGGGCTATGGCTACACCTTC. Its translation is CAWRPTGGYGYTF.

This clone was seen once. The V gene is TRBV11-2, the J gene TRBJ2-1; D possibly corresponds to TRBD1 (6 bases). Germline V gene sequence: CDR1 SGHAT, CDR2 FQNNGV. The V gene lost 5 bases and the J gene lost 6 bases, with 11 bases spanning the gap. This CDR3 has 13 residues. The CDR3 sequence: CASSPSRGNEQFF. The CDR3 DNA reads as TGTGCCAGCAGCCCCTCCAGGGGCAATGAGCAGTTCTTC.

V and J are TRBV6-5 and TRBJ1-2; 9 bases agree with TRBD1. CDR3 size: 13 residues. Germline V gene lookup returns CDR1 MNHEY and CDR2 SVGAGI. V was pared by 7 bases and J by 7 bases, with 7 bases of the junction left unmatched. CDR3 sequence: CASTGTGWGGYTF. The CDR3, as DNA: TGTGCCAGCACGGGGACAGGGTGGGGTGGCTACACCTTC.

The V and J genes are TRBV30 and TRBJ1-4, with a tentative D call TRBD1 (6 bases). This CDR3 has 14 residues. V lost 3 bases and J 6 bases, leaving 14 bases between the germline ends. In germline, CDR1 is GTSNPN, CDR2 SVGIG (reference sequence). The CDR3 is CAWSQDSAYEKLFF. CDR3 DNA: TGTGCCTGGAGCCAGGACAGCGCATATGAAAAACTGTTTTTT.

V usage is TRBV7-6 and J usage is TRBJ2-3; D is unclear. Trimming pared 1 base from V and 6 bases from J, leaving 17 bases between. The CDR3 runs 16 residues. CDR1 SGHVS and CDR2 FNYEAQ come from the germline V gene. CDR3 sequence (DNA): TGTGCCAGCAGCTTAGAATTGGCTAGGTCGGTGGATACGCAGTATTTT. Translated, it gives CASSLELARSVDTQYF.

The chain carries TRBV5-6 and TRBJ2-5; weak D call: TRBD2 (5 bases). The germline gives CDR1 SGHDT, CDR2 YYEEEE. There are 15 residues in the CDR3. Deletions cut 4 bases from V and 1 base from J, with 14 bases between. CDR3 residues: CASSPSGQSQETQYF. The CDR3, as DNA: TGTGCCAGCAGCCCGAGCGGCCAGAGCCAAGAGACCCAGTACTTC.

The chain is built from TRBV2 and TRBJ2-6; the D gene is possibly TRBD2 (5 bases). Germline V CDR1 and CDR2: SNHLY, FYNNEI. This CDR3 spans 14 amino acids. With 10 bases removed from V and 1 base from J, the gap between germline ends came to 11 bases. The CDR3 spells CATAGLSGANVLTF. The CDR3 bases are TGTGCCACCGCCGGACTGTCTGGGGCCAACGTCCTGACTTTC.

The gene calls are TRBV28 and TRBJ1-4, with 7 bases fitting TRBD1. Germline V gives CDR1 MDHEN, CDR2 SYDVKM. J was trimmed by 7 bases and V by 6 bases; bases with no gene match: 8. This CDR3 spans 14 amino acids. CDR3: CASRTGSLGEKLFF. For the CDR3, the DNA is TGTGCCAGCAGGACAGGGAGCTTGGGTGAAAAACTGTTTTTT.

The chain joins TRBV9 to TRBJ2-1; 9 bases are a match to TRBD1. Trimming took 5 bases from V and 12 from J; bases not matched to a gene: 15. The CDR3 sequence is 15 residues long. CDR1 is SGDLS and CDR2 is YYNGEE in the germline V gene. The CDR3 bases are TGTGCCAGCAGTGCCGGGACAGGGAGCACATTGAGGCAGTTCTTC. Amino acid sequence: CASSAGTGSTLRQFF.

This clone occurred a few times. V gene TRBV10-3 combines with J gene TRBJ1-3; maybe TRBD1 (6 bases). V was clipped by 4 bases and J by 0 bases, with 13 bases between them. This CDR3 spans 16 amino acids. Germline V gene sequence: CDR1 ENHRY, CDR2 SYGVKD. Here the CDR3 DNA reads TGTGCCATCAGTGCCAACAGGGTTCTCTCTGGAAACACCATATATTTT. It codes for CAISANRVLSGNTIYF.

This clone has only one observation. The chain uses TRBV28 and TRBJ2-7, with 11 bases matching TRBD2. The germline V gene encodes CDR1 MDHEN and CDR2 SYDVKM. The CDR3 contains 21 residues. V was clipped by 6 bases and J by 2 bases; unmatched bases: 24. The CDR3 reads CASRNIPGLAGGVGAPYEQYF. The CDR3, as DNA: TGTGCCAGCAGGAACATTCCGGGGCTAGCGGGAGGAGTTGGGGCCCCCTACGAGCAGTACTTC.

V is TRBV29-1 and J is TRBJ2-6; D call uncertain. Looked up from germline, CDR1 is SQVTM and CDR2 is ANQGSEA. V lost 8 bases, J lost 4 bases, and 9 bases lay in between. The CDR3 spans 12 residues. CDR3 nucleotides: TGCAGCTGTTCGTCCGGGGCCAACGTCCTGACTTTC. The encoded protein is CSCSSGANVLTF.

This chain links TRBV19 with TRBJ1-6; 7 positions agree with TRBD1. V dropped 5 bases and J dropped 5; count of bases not matched to a gene: 3. There are 14 residues in the CDR3. Per the germline V gene, CDR1 is LNHDA and CDR2 is SQIVND (reference sequence). CDR3 residues: CASSGGTDNSPLHF. As DNA, the CDR3 is TGTGCCAGTAGTGGCGGGACAGATAATTCACCCCTCCACTTT.

The chain's CDR3 is CASSEAWDRNYEQYF. The CDR3 DNA sequence: TGTGCCAGCAGCGAGGCTTGGGACAGGAACTACGAGCAGTACTTC. The chain joins TRBV3-1 (or the pseudogene TRBV3-2) to TRBJ2-7; 8 bases map to TRBD1. The CDR3 extends over 15 amino acids. V trimming: 5 bases; J trimming: 3 bases; junction bases outside the gene matches: 9. In germline, CDR1 is LGHDT, CDR2 YNNKEL (reference sequence).

The chain has TRBV3-1 (or the pseudogene TRBV3-2) and TRBJ2-1; 9 positions match TRBD2. Germline lookup yields CDR1 LGHDT and CDR2 YNNKEL (reference sequence). V lost 1 base and J lost 9; bases outside the gene matches: 7. CDR3 length equals 15 residues. The CDR3 nucleotides are TGTGCCAGCAGCCAAGGGGGCGGGAGGGCCGCTGAGCAGTTCTTC. Protein product: CASSQGGGRAAEQFF.

The rearrangement joins TRBV7-8 to TRBJ2-2; 8 bases align to TRBD2. CDR1 and CDR2 (germline): SGHVS, FQNEAQ. The CDR3 loop spans 16 amino acids. The ends lost 1 base at V and 4 bases at J; junction bases unmatched: 5. The CDR3 spells CASSLVGSGVTGELFF. The DNA for the CDR3 is TGTGCCAGCAGCTTAGTGGGTAGCGGGGTCACCGGGGAGCTGTTTTTT. The full variable domain, with the rest looked up from reference TRBV7-8 and TRBJ2-2, is GAGVSQSPRYKVAKRGQDVALRCDPISGHVSLFWYQQALGQGPEFLTYFQNEAQLDKSGLPSDRFFAERPEGSVSTLKIQRTQQEDSAVYLCASSLVGSGVTGELFFGEGSRLTVL.

The rearrangement links TRBV12-5 to TRBJ2-7, with D maybe TRBD2 (5 bases). The length of the CDR3 is 12 residues. Trimming stripped 7 bases from V and 6 bases from J, with 13 bases between. CDR1 and CDR2 from the germline V gene are LGHNT and FRNRAP. CDR3 bases: TGTGCTAGTGCCCGTACTAGTCTCGAGCAGTACTTC. Translated, it gives CASARTSLEQYF.

The V and J genes are TRBV5-1 and TRBJ2-1; 7 nucleotides match TRBD1. The germline V gene has CDR1 SGHRS and CDR2 YFSETQ. After removal of 0 bases from V and 2 bases from J, the junction contained 2 bases not matched to a gene. This CDR3 comprises 15 residues. As DNA, the CDR3 is TGCGCCAGCAGCTTGGAGGGACAGACCTACAATGAGCAGTTCTTC. Translated: CASSLEGQTYNEQFF.

The chain's CDR3 is CASSMDRSYGYTF. The CDR3 nucleotides are TGTGCCAGTAGTATGGACAGGAGTTATGGCTACACCTTC. The chain couples TRBV19 to TRBJ1-2; 7 bases match TRBD1. This CDR3 is 13 amino acids long. CDR1 is LNHDA and CDR2 is SQIVND in the germline V gene (reference sequence). V lost 3 bases, J lost 5 bases, and 3 bases stayed unmatched.